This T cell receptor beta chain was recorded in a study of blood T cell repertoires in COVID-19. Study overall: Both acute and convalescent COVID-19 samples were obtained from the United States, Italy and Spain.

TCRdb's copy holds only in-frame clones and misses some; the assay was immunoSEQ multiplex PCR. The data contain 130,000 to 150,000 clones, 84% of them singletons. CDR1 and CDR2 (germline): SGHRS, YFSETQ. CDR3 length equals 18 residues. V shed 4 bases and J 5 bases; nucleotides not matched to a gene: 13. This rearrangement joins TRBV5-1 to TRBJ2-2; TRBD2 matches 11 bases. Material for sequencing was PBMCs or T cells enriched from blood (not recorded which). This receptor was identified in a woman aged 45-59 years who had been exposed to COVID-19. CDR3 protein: CASSHNSGRADNTGELFF. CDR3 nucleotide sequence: TGCGCCAGCAGCCATAATAGCGGGAGGGCCGACAATACCGGGGAGCTGTTTTTT.